Each of the 28 T cell receptor beta chains below was sequenced from the same sample in a study of blood T cell repertoires in COVID-19. Some clones are missing from TCRdb's copy, which holds only in-frame ones; the method was immunoSEQ multiplex PCR. The table shows over 15,000 clones, with 77% occurring only once. Sequencing was carried out using peripheral blood. The receptors originated from a man between 65 and 85 years old with COVID-19, enrolled during active disease.

A few counts support this clone. V usage is TRBV27 and J usage is TRBJ1-4, with D tentatively TRBD1 (5 bases). Germline V lookup: CDR1 MNHEY, CDR2 SMNVEV (reference sequence). The CDR3 sequence is 14 residues long. The ends were cut back, 3 bases at V and 6 bases at J, with 11 bases in the middle. The chain's CDR3 is CASSFLQADEKLFF. CDR3 coding DNA: TGTGCCAGCAGTTTTCTACAGGCGGATGAAAAACTGTTTTTT.

This rearrangement joins TRBV7-8 to TRBJ2-2, with 10 bases identical to TRBD2. Germline CDR1 and CDR2: SGHVS and FQNEAQ. CDR3 size: 16 residues. Losses at the gene ends were 5 bases for V and 6 bases for J; bases not matched to a gene: 9. The CDR3 sequence: CASSTRLAGSSGELFF. As DNA, the CDR3 is TGTGCCAGCAGCACCCGACTAGCGGGTTCTTCCGGGGAGCTGTTTTTT.

This chain joins TRBV10-3 and TRBJ1-6, with D maybe TRBD1 (6 bases). V was clipped by 3 bases and J by 7 bases, with 19 bases between them. This CDR3 has 17 residues. CDR1 is ENHRY, CDR2 SYGVKD, per germline. CDR3 DNA sequence: TGTGCCATCAGTGATCCACTCGGACAGAGCGGAAATTCACCCCTCCACTTT. Amino acids: CAISDPLGQSGNSPLHF.

This clone is large. Other DNA sequences of this sample code for an identical CDR3. The chain employs TRBV7-2 and TRBJ2-5, with 7 positions matching TRBD1. CDR3 length: 15 residues. The trim removed 0 bases at V and 1 base at J, leaving 2 bases unmatched. Germline V lookup: CDR1 SGHTA, CDR2 FQGNSA. CDR3 protein: CASSLARGSQETQYF. For the CDR3, the DNA is TGTGCCAGCAGCTTAGCCAGGGGGTCCCAAGAGACCCAGTACTTC.

The rearrangement links TRBV4-1 to TRBJ2-3, with 12 bases fitting TRBD2. The CDR3 loop spans 18 amino acids. The V gene end was trimmed by 2 bases and the J gene end by 7 bases; junction bases not matched to a gene: 13. Germline assignment: CDR1 MGHRA and CDR2 YSYEKL. The CDR3 DNA follows: TGCGCCAGCAGCCAACCCTCTCGGGCGACTAGCGGGAGTAATACGCAGTATTTT. Protein sequence: CASSQPSRATSGSNTQYF.

The genes are TRBV5-5 and TRBJ2-7; TRBD2 agrees at 11 bases. V was clipped by 3 bases and J by 6 bases; unmatched bases: 11. CDR1 and CDR2 (germline): SGHKS, YYEKEE (reference sequence). The CDR3 sequence is 16 residues long. CDR3 coding DNA: TGTGCCAGCAGCTCCCTCCCACTAGCGGGAGTCGGCGAGCAGTACTTC. Protein product: CASSSLPLAGVGEQYF. The full variable domain, in which reference TRBV5-5 and TRBJ2-7 provide the parts outside the CDR3, is DAGVTQSPTHLIKTRGQQVTLRCSPISGHKSVSWYQQVLGQGPQFIFQYYEKEERGRGNFPDRFSARQFPNYSSELNVNALLLGDSALYLCASSSLPLAGVGEQYFGPGTRLTVT.

The chain has TRBV5-1 and TRBJ2-1; 10 bases map to TRBD1. Germline assignment: CDR1 SGHRS and CDR2 YFSETQ. This CDR3 comprises 17 residues. V shed 4 bases and J 1 base; nucleotides not matched to a gene: 8. The CDR3, as DNA: TGCGCCAGCAGCCGATCCGGGACAGGGGTTTCCTACAATGAGCAGTTCTTC. Protein product: CASSRSGTGVSYNEQFF.

The chain is built from TRBV19 and TRBJ2-7; 10 nucleotides align to TRBD2. CDR1 is LNHDA and CDR2 is SQIVND in the germline V gene (reference sequence). This CDR3 has 14 residues. V shed 2 bases and J 3 bases; nucleotides not matched to a gene: 1. CDR3 in amino acids: CASSIRTSGYEQYF. For the CDR3, the DNA is TGTGCCAGTAGTATAAGGACTAGCGGCTACGAGCAGTACTTC.

This clone was observed a single time. The J gene is TRBJ2-7, the V gene TRBV12-3 or TRBV12-4, with TRBD2 identical over 8 bases. J lost 7 bases, V lost 6 bases, and 5 bases had no gene match. The CDR3 extends over 12 amino acids. For the CDR3, the DNA is TGTGCCAGCAGCCCGGGACTAGAGGAGCAGTACTTC. The encoded protein is CASSPGLEEQYF.

The rearrangement links TRBV5-6 to TRBJ1-5; D gene ambiguous. Trimming removed 0 bases at V and 0 bases at J, with 4 bases between. The CDR3 loop spans 14 amino acids. Germline V CDR1 and CDR2: SGHDT, YYEEEE. This chain's CDR3 is CASSLDSSNQPQHF. CDR3 bases: TGTGCCAGCAGCTTGGACAGTAGCAATCAGCCCCAGCATTTT.

The V and J genes are TRBV28 and TRBJ1-6; D remains unclear. The CDR3 covers 17 residues. Germline-derived CDR1 and CDR2 are MDHEN and SYDVKM. With 6 bases removed from V and 0 bases from J, the gap between germline ends came to 15 bases. CDR3 bases: TGTGCCAGCAGGCCGGGTTCGGGGTTCTCCTATAATTCACCCCTCCACTTT. Protein sequence: CASRPGSGFSYNSPLHF.

J is TRBJ2-1 and V is TRBV5-1; D gene ambiguous. Looked up from germline, CDR1 is SGHRS and CDR2 is YFSETQ. Deletions cut 0 bases from V and 0 bases from J, with 16 bases between. The CDR3 is 18 amino acids. Here the CDR3 reads CASSLGWQSLSSYNEQFF. The CDR3 nucleotides are TGCGCCAGCAGCTTGGGCTGGCAGTCCTTAAGCTCCTACAATGAGCAGTTCTTC.

This sequence joins TRBV24-1 and TRBJ2-6; weak D call: TRBD1 (5 bases). CDR3 length: 16 amino acids. Germline CDR1 KGHDR, CDR2 SFDVKD. Trimming pared 4 bases from V and 0 bases from J, leaving 9 bases between. Written as DNA, the CDR3 is TGTGCCACCAGTGACGACAGCCGCTCTGGGGCCAACGTCCTGACTTTC. It yields the protein CATSDDSRSGANVLTF.

The chain links TRBV7-6 to TRBJ1-2; 10 bases line up with TRBD1. J was trimmed by 4 bases and V by 5 bases; bases with no gene match: 7. The CDR3 loop spans 15 amino acids. Germline V gene sequence: CDR1 SGHVS, CDR2 FNYEAQ. This CDR3 is CASSPGTGARYGYTF. For the CDR3, the DNA is TGTGCCAGCAGCCCCGGGACAGGGGCCCGCTATGGCTACACCTTC.

The rearrangement joins TRBV27 to TRBJ1-4; D not resolved. V was pared by 6 bases and J by 10 bases, with 21 bases between. The CDR3 is made up of 15 amino acids. Germline CDR1 and CDR2: MNHEY and SMNVEV (reference sequence). The CDR3 DNA follows: TGTGCCAGCAGATCCGGGCCGGCGGGTGGCGGAAAACTGTTTTTT. Translating it yields CASRSGPAGGGKLFF.

A single count supports this clone. The V gene is TRBV27, the J gene TRBJ1-6, with TRBD1 matching over 8 bases. Germline CDR1 is MNHEY and CDR2 is SMNVEV (reference sequence). V lost 3 bases and J lost 11; bases outside the gene matches: 3. The CDR3 consists of 13 residues. Written as DNA, the CDR3 is TGTGCCAGCAGTTTCGGACAGGGTGCACCCCTCCACTTT. Its protein is CASSFGQGAPLHF.

The V call is TRBV7-9, the J call TRBJ2-1, with D unresolved. The CDR3 runs 15 residues. Per germline, CDR1 SEHNR and CDR2 FQNEAQ (reference sequence). Trimming stripped 6 bases from V and 0 bases from J, with 12 bases between. CDR3 in DNA: TGTGCCAGCAGTCCATCGGAGAGCTCCTACAATGAGCAGTTCTTC. Protein sequence: CASSPSESSYNEQFF.

The chain employs TRBV9 and TRBJ2-7; 11 bases align to TRBD2. Losses at the gene ends were 7 bases for V and 2 bases for J; bases not matched to a gene: 5. Germline loops: CDR1 SGDLS, CDR2 YYNGEE. This CDR3 region has 14 residues. CDR3 amino acids: CASGPSGGPYEQYF. Here the CDR3 DNA reads TGTGCCAGCGGGCCTAGCGGGGGGCCCTACGAGCAGTACTTC.

This clone was seen more than once but under ten times. The V and J genes are TRBV28 and TRBJ1-6; 11 bases are shared with TRBD1. After removal of 4 bases from V and 7 bases from J, the junction contained 3 bases not matched to a gene. The germline V gene encodes CDR1 MDHEN and CDR2 SYDVKM. CDR3 size: 15 residues. CDR3 sequence: CASSSGQGGNSPLHF. CDR3 coding DNA: TGTGCCAGCAGTTCGGGACAGGGGGGAAATTCACCCCTCCACTTT.

The chain joins TRBV6-6 to TRBJ1-3, with a possible D match to TRBD1 (6 bases). The CDR3 sequence is 15 residues long. CDR1 and CDR2 from the germline V gene are MNHNY and SVGAGI (reference sequence). The V end lost 4 bases, the J end lost 7 bases, and 17 bases lay between the germline ends. CDR3 region: CASSWAPGVGNTIYF. As DNA, the CDR3 is TGTGCCAGCAGTTGGGCCCCAGGGGTGGGTAACACCATATATTTT.

The chain recombines TRBV7-3 with TRBJ2-1, with 7 bases that match TRBD1. The CDR3 is 14 residues long. Germline CDR1 and CDR2: SGHTA and FQGTGA. J was trimmed by 7 bases and V by 5 bases; bases with no gene match: 8. DNA for the CDR3: TGTGCCAGCAGCCAGTACGAACAGGGGAATGAGCAGTTCTTC. It yields the protein CASSQYEQGNEQFF.

The genes are TRBV3-1 (or the pseudogene TRBV3-2) and TRBJ2-7; D might be TRBD2 (5 bases). CDR1 is LGHDT and CDR2 is YNNKEL in the germline V gene (reference sequence). The CDR3 consists of 15 residues. V lost 4 bases, J lost 3 bases, and 16 bases lay in between. Here the CDR3 DNA reads TGTGCCAGCAGCCGCGGGTTTTCTGGAGGCTACGAGCAGTACTTC. Its protein is CASSRGFSGGYEQYF.

This sequence joins TRBV6-4 and TRBJ2-2, with TRBD1 matching 7 bases. The germline V gene encodes CDR1 MRHNA and CDR2 SNTAGT. The CDR3 extends over 14 amino acids. V was clipped by 7 bases and J by 3 bases; unmatched bases: 5. The CDR3 is CASTQGVDTGELFF. CDR3 sequence (DNA): TGTGCCAGCACTCAGGGGGTGGACACCGGGGAGCTGTTTTTT.

The chain couples TRBV7-2 to TRBJ1-2; 7 bases fit TRBD1. This CDR3 contains 15 residues. Germline lookup yields CDR1 SGHTA and CDR2 FQGNSA. The trim removed 2 bases at V and 6 bases at J, leaving 9 bases unmatched. The CDR3 here is CASSLKGALSNGYTF. The CDR3, as DNA: TGTGCCAGCAGCTTAAAGGGGGCGCTAAGTAATGGCTACACCTTC.

V is TRBV5-8 and J is TRBJ1-5; D is perhaps TRBD1 (5 bases). Trimming took 4 bases from V and 5 from J, leaving 16 bases between them. The CDR3 consists of 15 residues. Per the germline V gene, CDR1 is SGHTS and CDR2 is YDEGEE. The CDR3 spells CASSHRRAAHQPQHF. The CDR3 DNA reads TGTGCCAGCAGCCACAGGAGGGCAGCCCATCAGCCCCAGCATTTT.

This chain uses TRBV29-1 with TRBJ1-5, with D tentatively TRBD1 (5 bases). Germline CDR1 and CDR2: SQVTM and ANQGSEA. This CDR3 has 15 amino acids. V was cut by 5 bases and J by 2 bases, with 16 bases left in between. The DNA for the CDR3 is TGCAGCGTTCCCGGTGGGCCGGGGGGCAATCAGCCCCAGCATTTT. Protein product: CSVPGGPGGNQPQHF.

This CDR3 is CASSDGTAKYEQYF. CDR3 nucleotide sequence: TGCGCCAGCAGTGACGGGACAGCTAAATACGAGCAGTACTTC. The V and J genes are TRBV10-1 and TRBJ2-7; 7 nucleotides align to TRBD1. The CDR3 spans 14 residues. Per germline, CDR1 WNHNN and CDR2 SYGVQD (reference sequence). J lost 4 bases, V lost 3 bases, and 6 bases had no gene match.

The V and J genes are TRBV7-9 and TRBJ1-5; TRBD1 matches 7 bases. CDR3 length: 15 residues. Germline CDR1 and CDR2: SEHNR and FQNEAQ (reference sequence). V shed 4 bases and J 2 bases; nucleotides not matched to a gene: 5. The CDR3 bases are TGTGCCAGCAGCTCACAGGGGTTTGGCAATCAGCCCCAGCATTTT. Amino acids: CASSSQGFGNQPQHF.